This T cell receptor (beta chain) is drawn from a study of blood T cell repertoires in COVID-19 (TCRdb year 2020). Regarding the study in general: Collaborator samples came from the United States, Italy and Spain and covered acute and convalescent phases of COVID-19. The prospective study material was composed of cDNA or gDNA derived from T cells, B-cell-depleted T cells, or PBMCs. The dataset comprised deeply sampled blood TCRbeta repertoires from subjects exposed to, actively infected with, or recovered from COVID-19. The repertoires were released in a freely available public database intended as a resource for research on the immune response to SARS-CoV-2. The samples were drawn from the first 160 participants of the ongoing ImmuneRACE study and from 1,254 subjects provided by 6 global collaborators. Nearly every sample came with metadata listing a de-identified subject ID, COVID-19 status, age in years and sex. HLA class I and class II types, where available, came from metadata supplied by the sample provider rather than from assay-based typing.

The junction shows trimming of 1 base on V and 2 bases on J, and the gene matches do not reach 5 bases of it. CDR1 and CDR2 are read off the germline V gene as SGHTS and YDEGEE. The cysteine opens and the phenylalanine closes a CDR3 of 16 amino acids. Only the CDR3 region is kept as DNA, spanning 48 bases read in frame from base 1. This clone was recorded once. The antigen it binds to is not known. It has no much larger one-base neighbor in the sample; base qualities were not kept. One collaborating source in Seattle enrolled patients during active infection and followed them longitudinally through the course of disease. Whole blood was collected in K2EDTA tubes by collaborating institutions according to the institutions' own protocols. For TCRbeta analysis, collaborator samples were shipped as frozen whole blood, as isolated PBMCs, or as DNA extracted from either sample type. The full study reports these points: The amount of clinical and demographic metadata varied by source and participant and was provided uncurated.

TCRbeta CDR3 regions were amplified from genomic DNA by means of the immunoSEQ Assay, a bias-controlled multiplex PCR. As for the original processing: Nucleated cell counts per sample were estimated from amplification of reference gene primers within the assay. To quantify the absolute abundance of each unique TCRbeta CDR3 rearrangement, sequence reads were collapsed and filtered. For each sample, productive Simpson clonality was calculated by taking the square root of Simpson's diversity index across productive rearrangements. The table comes from immuneACCESS by way of TCRdb, which keeps in-frame sequences with V and J called. Part of the clones is missing from these tables; in studies checked, under half for an unresolved V gene and the rest for unknown reasons. V, J and clone size were drawn from that table, and D and trimming were deduced from the DNA. This sample holds roughly 390,000 clones; over 75% were observed only once. 8.5% to 12% of the sample belongs to the ten largest clones.

The V gene is TRBV5-8 and the J gene is TRBJ2-3, with 9 bases aligning to TRBD2. This receptor was taken from a young woman with COVID-19, enrolled during active disease. What was sequenced was peripheral blood. The nucleotide sequence reads as follows: TGTGCCAGCAGCTTGACCCTAGCGGGATACACAGATACGCAGTATTTT. Translated, it reads CASSLTLAGYTDTQYF.